The 24 T cell receptor beta chains in this list originate from one sample, sequenced in a study of blood T cell repertoires in COVID-19. Data came from immunoSEQ multiplex PCR; TCRdb stores just in-frame clones and leaves some out. The sample lists approximately 440,000 clones; around 88% were seen once. The sample comprised peripheral blood. These TCRs come from a woman aged 50 to 65 with COVID-19, enrolled during active disease.

This clone was recorded only once. V and J are TRBV7-3 and TRBJ1-2; D is possibly TRBD1 (6 bases). The V and J ends lost 5 bases and 6 bases respectively, with 13 bases between them. The length of the CDR3 is 13 residues. Germline lookup yields CDR1 SGHTA and CDR2 FQGTGA. The CDR3 coding sequence is TGTGCCAGCAGCCCGGCGGGGGCTGATGGCTACACCTTC. It is translated as CASSPAGADGYTF.

This chain uses TRBV28 with TRBJ2-7; D is possibly TRBD2 (6 bases). Trimming left V 4 bases short and J 6 bases short, with 7 bases between. The CDR3 runs to 11 residues. Germline V gene sequence: CDR1 MDHEN, CDR2 SYDVKM. CDR3: CASSSGGEQYF. The CDR3 DNA follows: TGTGCCAGCAGTTCCGGGGGCGAGCAGTACTTC.

The chain carries TRBV24-1 and TRBJ2-2; TRBD2 is a possible D gene (7 bases). This CDR3 comprises 13 residues. The germline V and J ends were trimmed by 9 bases and 4 bases, with 11 bases remaining between them. CDR1 is KGHDR, CDR2 SFDVKD, per germline. The CDR3 here is CATRGAATGELFF. DNA for the CDR3: TGTGCCACCCGGGGGGCGGCCACCGGGGAGCTGTTTTTT.

In DNA, the CDR3 is TGTGCCAGCAGTGGAGACAGCGCCTACGAGCAGTACTTC. Encoded protein: CASSGDSAYEQYF. V and J are TRBV2 and TRBJ2-7, with D perhaps matching TRBD1 (5 bases). The V gene lost 4 bases and the J gene lost 2 bases, with 9 bases spanning the gap. The CDR3 is made up of 13 amino acids. Germline V CDR1 and CDR2: SNHLY, FYNNEI.

This chain joins TRBV4-2 and TRBJ1-5, with D possibly TRBD1 on 6 matching bases. The CDR3 runs 15 residues. Trimming took 1 base from V and 3 from J, leaving 10 bases between them. Germline CDR1 reads LGHNA; CDR2 reads YNFKEQ. The CDR3: CASSQVTGNNQPQHF. The CDR3 nucleotides are TGTGCCAGCAGCCAAGTCACAGGGAACAATCAGCCCCAGCATTTT.

This chain links TRBV5-5 with TRBJ2-7, with no clear D. CDR1 and CDR2 (germline): SGHKS, YYEKEE (reference sequence). The CDR3 length is 16 residues. V lost 1 base to trimming and J lost 0 bases, with 14 bases between them. The CDR3 DNA sequence: TGTGCCAGCAGCTTGTCTCCGATAGATAGCTCCTACGAGCAGTACTTC. The encoded protein is CASSLSPIDSSYEQYF.

The chain joins TRBV6-4 to TRBJ2-3, with 8 bases matching TRBD1. CDR3 size: 15 residues. The trim removed 5 bases at V and 0 bases at J, leaving 4 bases unmatched. Per germline, CDR1 MRHNA and CDR2 SNTAGT. The CDR3 loop reads CASSSTGGSTDTQYF. CDR3 DNA sequence: TGTGCCAGCAGTTCAACAGGGGGTAGCACAGATACGCAGTATTTT.

The chain carries TRBV19 and TRBJ1-1, with D perhaps TRBD1 (6 bases). V dropped 7 bases and J dropped 3 bases, with 15 bases sitting between them. There are 14 residues in the CDR3. Germline V lookup: CDR1 LNHDA, CDR2 SQIVND (reference sequence). The CDR3 sequence: CASTLGGPHTEAFF. CDR3 DNA sequence: TGTGCCAGTACCCTCGGGGGGCCTCACACTGAAGCTTTCTTT.

This clone appeared a few times. In nucleotides, the CDR3 is TGCGCCAGCAGCCAACTTACAGGGGAAACTGGAAACACCATATATTTT. This gives the protein CASSQLTGETGNTIYF. V gene TRBV5-1 combines with J gene TRBJ1-3, with 7 nucleotides matching TRBD1. CDR3 length equals 16 residues. The germline gives CDR1 SGHRS, CDR2 YFSETQ. Trimming took 4 bases from V and 2 from J; bases not matched to a gene: 9.

This clone has a single count. The chain couples TRBV14 to TRBJ1-3; D unresolved. This CDR3 has 15 residues. V was clipped by 5 bases and J by 0 bases, with 11 bases between them. CDR1 and CDR2 from the germline V gene are SGHDN and FVKESK. The chain's CDR3 is CASSGWRSSGNTIYF. In DNA form, the CDR3 reads TGTGCCAGCAGCGGTTGGCGGAGCTCTGGAAACACCATATATTTT.

This clone was counted between two and nine times. The gene calls are TRBV5-6 and TRBJ1-2; D gene unclear. The length of the CDR3 is 14 residues. From germline, CDR1 is SGHDT and CDR2 YYEEEE. The V gene lost 3 bases and the J gene lost 5 bases, with 14 bases spanning the gap. The CDR3, as DNA: TGTGCCAGCAGCTCCTGGGCAGGCACTTATGGCTACACCTTC. Residues: CASSSWAGTYGYTF.

This rearrangement joins TRBV12-3 or TRBV12-4 to TRBJ2-1; D remains ambiguous. The length of the CDR3 is 12 residues. Trimming pared 7 bases from V and 10 bases from J, leaving 14 bases between. This chain's CDR3 is CASNLNHGEQFF. DNA for the CDR3: TGTGCCAGCAACCTCAACCACGGGGAGCAGTTCTTC.

About this clone itself: This sample includes further DNA sequences coding for the same CDR3. The rearrangement joins TRBV5-6 to TRBJ1-3, with TRBD1 identical over 9 bases. This CDR3 spans 16 amino acids. Germline CDR1 is SGHDT and CDR2 is YYEEEE. V lost 4 bases to trimming and J lost 0 bases; unmatched junction nucleotides: 5. In DNA, the CDR3 is TGTGCCAGCAGCAGGACAGGGGCCTTCTCTGGAAACACCATATATTTT. Residues: CASSRTGAFSGNTIYF.

This clone was detected a few times. The chain recombines TRBV5-1 with TRBJ1-3, with D unclear. This CDR3 comprises 15 residues. CDR1 and CDR2 (germline): SGHRS, YFSETQ. Trimming cost V 0 bases and J 2 bases, with 9 bases left between them. CDR3 protein: CASSLEPPPGNTIYF. As DNA, the CDR3 is TGCGCCAGCAGCTTGGAGCCCCCCCCTGGAAACACCATATATTTT.

This clone was counted a few times. J is TRBJ1-1 and V is TRBV7-2; tentative D call: TRBD1 (5 bases). Germline CDR1 SGHTA, CDR2 FQGNSA. The CDR3 is 14 amino acids. V dropped 2 bases and J dropped 2 bases, with 9 bases sitting between them. CDR3 residues: CASSLTGGNTEAFF. The CDR3 DNA follows: TGTGCCAGCAGCTTAACAGGCGGAAACACTGAAGCTTTCTTT. The complete variable domain, with remaining parts taken from reference TRBV7-2 and TRBJ1-1, reads GAGVSQSPSNKVTEKGKDVELRCDPISGHTALYWYRQSLGQGLEFLIYFQGNSAPDKSGLPSDRFSAERTGGSVSTLTIQRTQQEDSAVYLCASSLTGGNTEAFFGQGTRLTVV.

The chain employs TRBV6-1 and TRBJ1-4; the D gene is possibly TRBD1 (6 bases). V was trimmed by 2 bases and J by 4 bases, leaving 14 bases between them. CDR1 is MNHNS and CDR2 is SASEGT in the germline V gene. The CDR3 consists of 16 residues. CDR3 in DNA: TGTGCCAGCAGTGAAAGCTATGCGGACAGTAATGAAAAACTGTTTTTT. It is translated as CASSESYADSNEKLFF.

V is TRBV6-4 and J is TRBJ1-2; D call uncertain. The CDR3 has 11 residues. V was trimmed by 3 bases and J by 6 bases, leaving 5 bases between them. From germline, CDR1 is MRHNA and CDR2 SNTAGT. In DNA, the CDR3 is TGTGCCAGCAGTGAGGGAGATGGCTACACCTTC. It codes for CASSEGDGYTF.

V usage is TRBV20-1 and J usage is TRBJ1-1; a weak D match, TRBD1 (5 bases). The V gene's germline CDR1 is DFQATT and CDR2 SNEGSKA (reference sequence). V lost 5 bases and J 11 bases, leaving 15 bases between the germline ends. The CDR3 is made up of 11 amino acids. CDR3 DNA sequence: TGCAGTGCTGGGGGGGACCGCGGGGCTTTCTTT. It encodes CSAGGDRGAFF.

This rearrangement joins TRBV29-1 to TRBJ1-2; no definite D call. Looked up from germline, CDR1 is SQVTM and CDR2 is ANQGSEA. This CDR3 has 11 residues. The CDR3 bases are TGCGGTCTTCTTGACTTGGATGGCTACACCTTC. This translates into CGLLDLDGYTF.

In regard to this clone: This sample also contains other DNA sequences that code for the same CDR3. This rearrangement joins TRBV5-1 to TRBJ2-2, with 8 bases identical to TRBD2. The CDR3 is made up of 18 amino acids. CDR1 and CDR2 (germline): SGHRS, YFSETQ. The V segment lost 0 bases and the J segment 1 base; nucleotides outside the gene matches: 8. CDR3 residues: CASSLAGSGKRNTGELFF. The CDR3 bases are TGCGCCAGCAGCTTGGCGGGTAGCGGGAAACGGAACACCGGGGAGCTGTTTTTT. Together with reference TRBV5-1 and TRBJ2-2, the CDR3 gives the full variable domain: KAGVTQTPRYLIKTRGQQVTLSCSPISGHRSVSWYQQTPGQGLQFLFEYFSETQRNKGNFPGRFSGRQFSNSRSEMNVSTLELGDSALYLCASSLAGSGKRNTGELFFGEGSRLTVL.

This chain connects TRBV11-3 to TRBJ2-5; unclear D gene. V was trimmed by 2 bases and J by 4 bases, leaving 8 bases between them. The germline V gene has CDR1 SGHNT and CDR2 YENEEA. The CDR3 contains 13 residues. The CDR3: CASSLTRTETQYF. The CDR3 DNA sequence: TGTGCCAGCAGCTTAACTCGTACAGAGACCCAGTACTTC.

With regard to this clone: Other nucleotide sequences in the sample specify the same CDR3. The chain has TRBV5-6 and TRBJ2-7; no clear D. The CDR3 is made up of 12 amino acids. With 0 bases removed from V and 6 bases from J, the gap between germline ends came to 7 bases. Germline V gene data show CDR1 as SGHDT and CDR2 as YYEEEE. The CDR3 reads CASSLGTGEQYF. The DNA of the CDR3 is TGTGCCAGCAGCTTGGGAACGGGCGAGCAGTACTTC.

The chain combines TRBV5-1 with TRBJ2-2, with TRBD2 identical over 7 bases. CDR1 is SGHRS, CDR2 YFSETQ, per germline. The V segment lost 4 bases and the J segment 4 bases; nucleotides outside the gene matches: 10. This CDR3 comprises 16 residues. The CDR3 sequence is CASSPLAGVGTGELFF. The DNA of the CDR3 is TGCGCCAGCAGCCCGCTCGCGGGGGTGGGCACCGGGGAGCTGTTTTTT.

V is TRBV4-2 and J is TRBJ2-1; 9 nucleotides agree with TRBD2. The CDR3 runs 18 residues. From germline, CDR1 is LGHNA and CDR2 YNFKEQ. Trimming at V came to 4 bases and at J to 6 bases, leaving 16 bases not matched to a gene. This CDR3 reads CASSPESVASGVPNEQFF. CDR3 sequence (DNA): TGTGCCAGCAGCCCAGAGAGCGTGGCTAGCGGGGTCCCCAATGAGCAGTTCTTC.